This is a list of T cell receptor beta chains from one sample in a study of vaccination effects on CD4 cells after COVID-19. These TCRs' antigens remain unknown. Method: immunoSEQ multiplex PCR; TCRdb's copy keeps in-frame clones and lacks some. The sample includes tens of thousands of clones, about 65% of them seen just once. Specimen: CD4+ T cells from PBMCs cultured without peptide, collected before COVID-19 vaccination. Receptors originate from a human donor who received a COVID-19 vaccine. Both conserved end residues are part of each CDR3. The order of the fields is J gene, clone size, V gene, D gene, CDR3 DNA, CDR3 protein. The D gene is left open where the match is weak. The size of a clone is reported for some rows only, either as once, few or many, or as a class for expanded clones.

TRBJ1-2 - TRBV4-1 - TGCGCCAGCAGCCACGGACTGATTACCAACTATGGCTACACCTTC CASSHGLITNYGYTF
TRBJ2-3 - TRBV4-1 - TGCGCCAGCAGCCAAGTTCGCGAAGGCCGTAATCCGTATTTT CASSQVREGRNPYF
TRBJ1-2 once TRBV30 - TGTGCCTGGAGTGTCGGCCCGAAAATTAACTATGGCTACACCTTC CAWSVGPKINYGYTF
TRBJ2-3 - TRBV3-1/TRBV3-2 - TGTGCCAGCAGCCAAGCTGCATCCTATACGCAGTATTTT CASSQAASYTQYF
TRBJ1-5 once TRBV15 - TGTGCCACCAGCAGAGATAAGGGCTTGAATCAGCCCCAGCATTTT CATSRDKGLNQPQHF
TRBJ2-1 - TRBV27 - TGTGCCAGCAGTTTATACGGTTTGGGCCTAGGGGGGAATGAGCAGTTCTTC CASSLYGLGLGGNEQFF
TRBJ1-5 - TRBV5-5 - TGTGCCAGCAGCTTGGAAGGAGTGGCCCGGGGACAGCCCCAGCATTTT CASSLEGVARGQPQHF
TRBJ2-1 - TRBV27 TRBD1 TGTGCCAGCAGTTTAATAGCAGGGGGCCTTTCCTACAATGAGCAGTTCTTC CASSLIAGGLSYNEQFF
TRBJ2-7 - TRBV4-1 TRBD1 TGCGCCAGCAGCCAAGAGAGGACAGGCGGAAACTACGAGCAGTACTTC CASSQERTGGNYEQYF
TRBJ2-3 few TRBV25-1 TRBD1 TGTGCCAGCAGTGATGGGACAGGGGGCACAGATACGCAGTATTTT CASSDGTGGTDTQYF
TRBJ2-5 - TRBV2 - TGTGCCAGCAGTAAGGACAGCGTATGGGAGACCCAGTACTTC CASSKDSVWETQYF
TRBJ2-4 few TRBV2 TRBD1 TGTGCCAGCAGTGAGACAGGGGGCATTCAGTACTTC CASSETGGIQYF
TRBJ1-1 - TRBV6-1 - TGTGCCAGCAGTGAAGGTGGCAGGGGTAGGTTCACTGAAGCTTTCTTT CASSEGGRGRFTEAFF
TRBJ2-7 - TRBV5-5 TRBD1 TGTGCCAGCAGGAGGACGGGACAGCTATCATCGGGCGAGCAGTACTTC CASRRTGQLSSGEQYF
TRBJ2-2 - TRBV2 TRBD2 TGTGCCAGCAGTCCCCGTGCTAGCGGAACGAACACCGGGGAGCTGTTTTTT CASSPRASGTNTGELFF
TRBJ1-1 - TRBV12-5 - TGTGCTAGTGGTTTGGAGTTCACCGGCCTTGAAGCTTTCTTT CASGLEFTGLEAFF
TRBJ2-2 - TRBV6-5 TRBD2 TGTGCCAGCTGTTGGCTAGCGGAGATCACCGGGGAGCTGTTTTTT CASCWLAEITGELFF
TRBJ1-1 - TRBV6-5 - TGTGCCAGCAGTCATCCGCCGAACACTGAAGCTTTCTTT CASSHPPNTEAFF
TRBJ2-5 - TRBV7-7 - TGTGCCAGCAGCTCTGGTCGAAAGATCCAAGAGACCCAGTACTTC CASSSGRKIQETQYF
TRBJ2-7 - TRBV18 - TGTGCCAGCTCACCAGTAACCGGGACCACCTACGAGCAGTACTTC CASSPVTGTTYEQYF
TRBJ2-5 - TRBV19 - TGTGCCAGTAGTATAACTGGGGGAGGGACCCAGTACTTC CASSITGGGTQYF
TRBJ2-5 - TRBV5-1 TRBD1 TGCGCCAGCAGCCCGGACAGGGGCCAAGAGACCCAGTACTTC CASSPDRGQETQYF
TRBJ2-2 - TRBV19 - TGTGCCAGTAGTCCCGCCGGGAGAACAACATCCCTGGGGGAGCTGTTTTTT CASSPAGRTTSLGELFF
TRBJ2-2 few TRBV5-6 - TGTGCCAGCAGCTTGTTCAGCCCCACCGGGGAGCTGTTTTTT CASSLFSPTGELFF
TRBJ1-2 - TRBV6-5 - TGTGCCAGCACCCGGGGGCAGTACTATGGCTACACCTTC CASTRGQYYGYTF
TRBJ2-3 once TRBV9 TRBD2 TGTGCCAGCAGCCCCAGACTAGCGGGGTACACAGATACGCAGTATTTT CASSPRLAGYTDTQYF
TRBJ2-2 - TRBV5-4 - TGTGCCAGCAGCTTAAAGACAGCGAACACCGGGGAGCTGTTTTTT CASSLKTANTGELFF
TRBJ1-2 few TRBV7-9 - TGTGCCAGCAGCTCGGACAGACTCTATGGCTACACCTTC CASSSDRLYGYTF
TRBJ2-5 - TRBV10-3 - TGTGCCATCAGTCATCCAGGGTCAGGGTCAGAGACCCAGTACTTC CAISHPGSGSETQYF